This is a list of T cell receptor beta chains from one sample in a study of T cell repertoires in cytomegalovirus infection. Each CDR3 protein gets one entry after TCRdb re-called the reads with MiXCR. Of around 330,000 distinct CDR3 sequences listed, about 17% were seen once; the top ten hold approximately 12%. Sequencing was carried out using PBMCs. All receptors derive from a human donor in good health (CMV status not recorded). Some clones in this sample may be carry-over from other donors' samples. Both conserved end residues are part of each CDR3. The D gene is left open where the match is weak. Clone size, where shown, is once, few, many, or a class for clones that have expanded.

j_gene,d_gene,abundance,v_gene,CDR3nt,CDR3aa
TRBJ1-6,TRBD1,-,TRBV6-1,TGTGCCAGCAGTCCCAGGGGGAATGGTTCACCCCTCCACTTT,CASSPRGNGSPLHF
TRBJ2-5,TRBD1,medium-sized,TRBV7-2,TGTGCCAGCAGCTTAGCCTATGGGACAGGGCGACAAGAGACCCAGTACTTC,CASSLAYGTGRQETQYF
TRBJ1-4,-,-,TRBV7-9,TGTGCCAGCAGCCCCGGGAAAAAACTGTTTTTT,CASSPGKKLFF
TRBJ2-7,-,-,TRBV5-6,TGTGCCAGCAGCTTATTTATGGGACGGCCAATGTTC,CASSLFMGRPMF
TRBJ2-2,-,-,TRBV10-3,TGTGCCATCAGTGAAGTCTCCGGGGAGCTGTTTTTT,CAISEVSGELFF
TRBJ2-1,-,many,TRBV6-1,TGTGCCAGCAGTGTACCCTCGCTAGCCCAGTCCGGGCAGTTCTTC,CASSVPSLAQSGQFF
TRBJ2-3,TRBD2,-,TRBV4-1,TGCGCCAGCAGCCAAGGTCGGTCCAGCGGGGTGGCAGATACGCAGTATTTT,CASSQGRSSGVADTQYF
TRBJ1-2,-,many,TRBV7-6,TGTGCCAGCAGCTTAGCTTCGGGCCCCTCCTATGGCTACACCTTC,CASSLASGPSYGYTF
TRBJ2-2,-,many,TRBV11-2,TGTGCCAGCAGCTTCGGGACTCATGAAGCGGGGGAGCTGTTTTTT,CASSFGTHEAGELFF
TRBJ1-1,-,many,TRBV28,TGTGCCAGCAGTACCGGAGGGGGGAACACTGAAGCTTTCTTT,CASSTGGGNTEAFF
TRBJ1-5,-,-,TRBV6-2/TRBV6-3,TGTGCCAGTCAGGGACGCAATCAGCCCCAGCATTTT,CASQGRNQPQHF
TRBJ1-2,-,-,TRBV12-3/TRBV12-4,TGTGCCAGCAGTCCCGCGGCAGGGTACTATGGCTACACCTTC,CASSPAAGYYGYTF
TRBJ2-3,TRBD2,-,TRBV15,TGTGCCACCAGCAGAGAGTTCAAAGCGGGGGCCCGCACAGATACGCAGTATTTT,CATSREFKAGARTDTQYF
TRBJ1-5,-,few,TRBV7-2,TGTGCCAGCAGCTTAGAACAGTTGGGCAATCAGCCCCAGCATTTT,CASSLEQLGNQPQHF
TRBJ2-5,-,-,TRBV6-5,TGTGCCAGCAGTTACTCGGTCGGGGAGACCCAGTACTTC,CASSYSVGETQYF
TRBJ1-2,-,many,TRBV6-1,TGTGCCAGCAGTAAACAGGCCGGGGGAGGCTACACCTTC,CASSKQAGGGYTF
TRBJ2-3,TRBD1,-,TRBV2,TGTGCCAGCAGTGAAACAGGGGGCCGGGGAGTAGCGCAGTATTTT,CASSETGGRGVAQYF
TRBJ2-7,-,-,TRBV11-2,TGTGCCAGCAGCTGGGGGTCCTCCTACGAGCAGTACTTC,CASSWGSSYEQYF
TRBJ1-2,-,-,TRBV3-1,TGTGCCAGCAGCACATATAACCACTATGGCTACACCTTC,CASSTYNHYGYTF
TRBJ2-1,TRBD2,-,TRBV10-3,TGTGCCATCAGTGAGTGGACTAGCGGGGGGGCCTCCTACAATGAGCAGTTCTTC,CAISEWTSGGASYNEQFF
TRBJ2-2,TRBD2,-,TRBV12-3/TRBV12-4,TGTGCCAGCAGTTTCCCTAGCGGGGGGACGAACACCGGGGAGCTGTTTTTT,CASSFPSGGTNTGELFF
TRBJ2-5,TRBD2,few,TRBV27,TGTGCCAGCAGCCGGAGAGCGGGGGGCCGTGGAGAGACCCAGTACTTC,CASSRRAGGRGETQYF
TRBJ1-2,TRBD1,-,TRBV28,TGTGCCAGCAGTTCCCCCGACAGGGCGAATGGCTACACCTTC,CASSSPDRANGYTF
TRBJ1-5,-,few,TRBV27,TGTGCCAGCAGTGACAGCAGGTATAGCAATCAGCCCCAGCATTTT,CASSDSRYSNQPQHF
TRBJ2-5,-,-,TRBV29-1,TGCAGCGTTGATAGAGGGAATCAAGAGACCCAGTACTTC,CSVDRGNQETQYF
TRBJ1-6,-,-,TRBV12-3/TRBV12-4,TGTGCCAGCAGTAGGACACCAAGCTCCTATAATTCACCCCTCCACTTT,CASSRTPSSYNSPLHF
TRBJ2-5,-,-,TRBV7-2,TGTGCCAGCAGCGAGATGAGGGAGACCCAGTACTTC,CASSEMRETQYF
TRBJ1-1,-,many,TRBV11-2,TGTGCCAGCAGCTTGCCGGGAGGAAAGACTGAAGCTTTCTTT,CASSLPGGKTEAFF
TRBJ2-7,-,-,TRBV20-1,TGCAGTGCGACCGGGACACCGACCTACGAGCAGTACTTC,CSATGTPTYEQYF
TRBJ1-1,TRBD1,-,TRBV6-2/TRBV6-3,TGTGCCAGCAGTGAAAGACGGGACAGCCAGCTGAACACTGAAGCTTTCTTT,CASSERRDSQLNTEAFF
TRBJ2-1,-,many,TRBV7-2,TGTGCCAGCAGCTTAAGGTACAATGAGCAGTTCTTC,CASSLRYNEQFF
TRBJ2-1,-,many,TRBV7-2,TGTGCCAGCAGCCAAGGGGGGGGCGGGGGCCCGTACAATGAGCAGTTCTTC,CASSQGGGGGPYNEQFF
TRBJ2-1,-,-,TRBV7-8,TGTGCCAGCAGCTCCGTAGGGGGGTCCCACAATGAGCAGTTCTTC,CASSSVGGSHNEQFF
TRBJ2-7,-,few,TRBV12-3/TRBV12-4,TGTGCCAGCAGTTCTCGGCCCCAACCCTCCTACGAGCAGTACTTC,CASSSRPQPSYEQYF
TRBJ1-6,-,few,TRBV11-2,TGTGCCAGCAGTCAGCTCCGGGGAACGGATTCACCCCTCCACTTT,CASSQLRGTDSPLHF
TRBJ1-1,-,many,TRBV7-2,TGTGCCAGCAGCTTTCGGACGGCAGGGAACACTGAAGCTTTCTTT,CASSFRTAGNTEAFF
TRBJ1-5,TRBD1,many,TRBV12-3/TRBV12-4,TGTGCCAGCAGCCCCGACAGGGCGGGACAGCCCCAGCATTTT,CASSPDRAGQPQHF
TRBJ1-5,TRBD1,-,TRBV12-3/TRBV12-4,TGTGCCAGCAGATCCGGACAGGGGGCGAAACAGCCCCAGCATTTT,CASRSGQGAKQPQHF
TRBJ2-3,TRBD1,few,TRBV9,TGTGCCAGCAGCGTATCAAGGGGGCCTACTAGCACAGATACGCAGTATTTT,CASSVSRGPTSTDTQYF
TRBJ2-7,-,few,TRBV3-1,TGTGCCAGCAGCCTCGGGGCCGCTCGGGGCGAGCAGTACTTC,CASSLGAARGEQYF
TRBJ2-7,TRBD2,many,TRBV5-6,TGTGCCAGCAGCTCTCTCGGGGAGGGCTACGAGCAGTACTTC,CASSSLGEGYEQYF
TRBJ2-7,-,-,TRBV20-1,TGCAGTGCTTCCCGGGCCCAGGCCGAGCAGTACTTC,CSASRAQAEQYF
TRBJ1-1,-,-,TRBV28,TGTGCCAGCAGTTTCGTCAGGGAAGCTTTCTTT,CASSFVREAFF
TRBJ1-4,-,-,TRBV4-1,TGCGCCAGCAGCCCCCCGGGTAACAAAAAACTGTTTTTT,CASSPPGNKKLFF
TRBJ2-4,TRBD2,many,TRBV7-2,TGTGCCAGCAGCTTAGATAGCGGGGGGTCGGGAAACATTCAGTACTTC,CASSLDSGGSGNIQYF
TRBJ1-1,TRBD1,-,TRBV20-1,TGCAGTGCTAGGGCCCGGGACAGCTTCTTGGGTGAAGCTTTCTTT,CSARARDSFLGEAFF
TRBJ2-3,TRBD2,few,TRBV5-1,TGCGCCAGCAGCTTAGGGACTAGCGTTAGCACAGATACGCAGTATTTT,CASSLGTSVSTDTQYF
TRBJ2-4,TRBD1,few,TRBV6-2/TRBV6-3,TGTGCCAGCAGCTTCGGACAGGGTGACATTCAGTACTTC,CASSFGQGDIQYF
TRBJ2-3,-,-,TRBV12-3/TRBV12-4,TGTGCCAGCAGGGACTTAGGGGGATACACAGATACGCAGTATTTT,CASRDLGGYTDTQYF
TRBJ2-7,-,few,TRBV2,TGTGCCAGCGGGGGAGGACCGGGCGCCCCAGGCGAGCAGTACTTC,CASGGGPGAPGEQYF
TRBJ1-2,TRBD1,few,TRBV4-1,TGCGCCAGCAGCCACAATCGGACAGGGGGATACTATGGCTACACCTTC,CASSHNRTGGYYGYTF
TRBJ2-7,TRBD2,-,TRBV10-3,TGTGCCAGTGCTAACGGCGGGGGTGGGTACGAGCAGTACTTC,CASANGGGGYEQYF